In this sample, the clone carrying this T cell receptor (beta chain) turned up once. What it recognizes is unknown. Looked up from germline, CDR1 is DFQATT and CDR2 is SNEGSKA (reference sequence). The CDR3 loop spans 13 amino acids. The data are from a study of blood T cells in healthy people across ages. Study observations and caveats: Unsorted PBMCs prevented conclusive naive versus antigen-experienced comparison. As naive T cell percentage varied, TCR beta diversity correlated strongly with it. Per-million-T-cell TCR beta diversity fell roughly linearly with age.

Approximately 9 milliliters was the volume of peripheral blood drawn from each donor. Using a J-beta primer mix together with a sample-barcoded 5' primer, a second PCR was run for about 6 to 11 cycles. TCRdb re-derived calls from the 5' RACE reads in MiXCR, one entry per CDR3 protein. Here the sample spans about 780,000 distinct CDR3 sequences, about 59% being singletons. The TCR comes from a man aged 25 to 45 in good health. The chain recombines TRBV20-1 with TRBJ2-4; D remains unclear. The J call may be incorrect, as the DNA end agrees better with TRBJ2-7. Sequencing was done on a sample of blood. The CDR3 nucleotides are TGCAGTGCCAACATCGGACGGCAGTACGAGCAGTACTTC. It encodes CSANIGRQYEQYF.